Shown below are 16 T cell receptor beta chains from a single sample sequenced in a study of tumor-infiltrating lymphocytes in primary liver carcinoma. The input was about 500 ng total RNA; TCR beta cDNA was made from it with a constant-region primer. Three nested multiplex PCR rounds, a slightly modified ARM-PCR, produced the libraries for TCR beta. Two initial PCR rounds of roughly 10 cycles each paired TRBV1-TRBV30 forward primers with a C-beta reverse primer. Each CDR3 protein is one row after TCRdb ran MiXCR on the multiplex PCR reads. The top ten hold about 18% of the sample, which has 310,000 or so distinct CDR3 sequences, around 50% seen once. The study extracted blood RNA from unsorted whole blood and also extracted germline DNA. Sequenced material: peripheral blood. These receptors came from a woman aged 30 to 39 with primary liver carcinoma and hepatitis B virus infection.

Comment on this clonotype: A much larger clone differs by one base, so this may be a read error. The V gene is TRBV6-5, the J gene TRBJ1-6, with 8 bases matching TRBD1. This CDR3 is 16 amino acids long. Germline V CDR1 and CDR2: MNHEY, SVGAGI. In DNA, the CDR3 is TGTGCCAGCAGTCCCGGACAGGGAGGATTCGGATCACCCCTCAACTTT. Amino acids: CASSPGQGGFGSPLNF.

A remark on this clonotype: A read error may explain this, as a much larger clone is one base away. CDR3 sequence (DNA): TGTGCCAGCAGTTTTGGTAGGACCAATCAGCCCCAGCATTTT. Translated: CASSFGRTNQPQHF. J is TRBJ1-5 and V is TRBV12-3 or TRBV12-4, with no clear D. Trimming shortened V by 3 bases and J by 3 bases, and 9 bases separated the two germline ends. The CDR3 runs 14 residues.

A remark on this clonotype: Without the conserved terminal phenylalanine or tryptophan, this CDR3 likely stems from a read error. The DNA for the CDR3 is TGTGCCAGCAGGGGAACAGGCGAACGAGCTTTCATT. The encoded protein is CASRGTGERAFI. The chain uses TRBV12-3 or TRBV12-4 and TRBJ1-1, with D possibly matching TRBD1 (5 bases). V lost 6 bases to trimming and J lost 10 bases, with 15 bases between them. CDR3 length equals 12 residues.

This chain links TRBV6-5 with TRBJ2-2; D gene unclear. The CDR3 contains 15 residues. The germline V and J ends were trimmed by 5 bases and 4 bases, with 14 bases remaining between them. Germline assignment: CDR1 MNHEY and CDR2 SVGAGI. CDR3 protein: CASSLIESITGELFF. CDR3 DNA sequence: TGTGCCAGCAGTCTAATCGAGTCCATCACCGGGGAGCTGTTTTTT.

This chain connects TRBV5-1 to TRBJ1-6, with 9 positions matching TRBD1. Germline CDR1 reads SGHRS; CDR2 reads YFSETQ. With V trimmed by 4 bases and J by 14 bases, 10 bases remained unmatched. This CDR3 contains 14 residues. CDR3 region: CASSRQGGLSALHF. The CDR3 bases are TGCGCCAGCAGCCGACAGGGGGGACTCTCTGCCCTCCACTTT.

This clonotype was picked up one time. A much bigger clone sits one base away, suggesting this may be a read error. The rearrangement joins TRBV29-1 to TRBJ2-1; no clear D. The V end lost 8 bases, the J end lost 0 bases, and 17 bases lay between the germline ends. The germline CDR1 and CDR2 sequences are SQVTM and ANQGSEA. The CDR3 runs 15 residues. The CDR3 DNA sequence: TGCAGCTTTGGGGATTTGGGAAGCTCCTACAATGAGCAGTTCTTC. This codes for CSFGDLGSSYNEQFF.

Of note for this clonotype: The junction does not match germline at one end; this may be a read error. The chain combines TRBV6-5 with TRBJ2-7; TRBD2 matches at 7 bases. Germline V lookup: CDR1 MNHEY, CDR2 SVGAGI. The CDR3 contains 15 residues. CDR3 amino acids: CASSLTGGSSDEQYF. The CDR3 nucleotides read TGTGCCAGCAGCCTAACTGGCGGGAGCTCCGACGAGCAGTACTTC.

This clonotype was counted at least ten times. This rearrangement joins TRBV6-1 to TRBJ2-7, with TRBD1 matching over 8 bases. The CDR3 consists of 14 residues. Germline values: CDR1 MNHNS, CDR2 SASEGT. Trimming removed 6 bases from V and 2 bases from J; junction bases left unmatched: 6. The CDR3 DNA is TGTGCCAGCAGCCCTGACAGGGGTCCCTACGAGCAGTACTTC. Protein sequence: CASSPDRGPYEQYF.

This clonotype was seen at least ten times. The chain's CDR3 is CASSSRGKGGLFF. In DNA, the CDR3 is TGCGCCAGCAGCAGTAGGGGAAAGGGTGGGCTGTTTTTT. The chain employs TRBV4-1 and TRBJ2-2; maybe TRBD1 (5 bases). The V and J ends lost 5 bases and 13 bases respectively, with 17 bases between them. There are 13 residues in the CDR3. Germline values: CDR1 MGHRA, CDR2 YSYEKL.

With respect to this clonotype: A junction boundary mismatches the germline segment, possibly from a read error. The genes are TRBV4-1 and TRBJ2-7, with D possibly being TRBD2 (5 bases). This CDR3 has 14 residues. CDR1 MGHRA and CDR2 YSYEKL come from the germline V gene. In DNA, the CDR3 is TGCGCCAGCAGCCTAACTCGGGGTGCATACGAGCACTACTTC. Translation gives CASSLTRGAYEHYF.

This clonotype has only a few counts. A much larger clone differs from this one at a single base, so this may be a read error. V gene TRBV12-3 or TRBV12-4 combines with J gene TRBJ1-2; D remains unclear. V lost 3 bases and J lost 8, with 16 bases in between. The CDR3 consists of 14 residues. The CDR3 loop reads CASSLERRFGGYTF. The CDR3 nucleotides read TGTGCCAGCAGTTTGGAAAGAAGGTTCGGGGGCTACACCTTC.

V gene TRBV28 combines with J gene TRBJ2-7, with D hard to call. Germline assignment: CDR1 MDHEN and CDR2 SYDVKM. Trimming removed 2 bases from V and 8 bases from J, with 10 bases in between. The CDR3 loop spans 12 amino acids. CDR3 sequence: CASSLTRSKQYF. The DNA of the CDR3 is TGTGCCAGCAGTTTAACGAGGTCCAAGCAGTACTTC.

As for this clonotype: Sequence at one end of the junction differs from germline and may be a read error. The J gene is TRBJ2-3, the V gene TRBV5-4; possibly TRBD1 or TRBD2 for D (5 bases each). CDR3 length: 14 amino acids. The V gene's germline CDR1 is SGHNT and CDR2 YYREEE (reference sequence). CDR3 nucleotides: TGTGCCAGCAGCAGTAGGGGAGTCACAGATGCGCAGTATTTT. Its translation is CASSSRGVTDAQYF.

Notes on this clonotype: A much larger clone lies one base from this, so it may be a read error. The rearrangement links TRBV4-1 to TRBJ2-7; no clear D gene. The CDR3 has 14 residues. V lost 4 bases, J lost 2 bases, and 12 bases lay in between. Germline CDR1 is MGHRA and CDR2 is YSYEKL. CDR3 sequence (DNA): TGCGCCAGCAGCCCTAGTCGGAACCCCTACGAGCAGTACTTC. Protein product: CASSPSRNPYEQYF.

This rearrangement joins TRBV28 to TRBJ2-7; D is perhaps TRBD1 (6 bases). CDR1 and CDR2 from the germline V gene are MDHEN and SYDVKM. The CDR3 spans 14 residues. Trimming took off 3 bases at V and 3 bases at J, with 12 bases between the two ends. CDR3 bases: TGTGCCAGCAGTTTGGACAGCATTCTCTACGAGCAGTACTTC. Translated, it gives CASSLDSILYEQYF.

The chain links TRBV2 to TRBJ2-1, with D maybe TRBD2 (5 bases). Germline-derived CDR1 and CDR2 are SNHLY and FYNNEI. Trimming took off 5 bases at V and 6 bases at J, with 17 bases between the two ends. The CDR3 is 15 residues long. Written as DNA, the CDR3 is TGTGCCAGCAGTAGGGTTCTAGCTCTGGGCAATGAGCAGTTCTTC. This gives the protein CASSRVLALGNEQFF.